This TCR beta chain was identified in a study of cytomegalovirus exposure and HLA in healthy donors. Study observations and caveats: According to a later analysis, donors in an Asian-associated ancestry cluster reportedly had fewer N-insertions than the approximately 620-donor mean.

A remark on this clone: The antigen is not known.

13 Jbeta primers and 60 Vbeta primers were used for the PCR. Generated by immunoSEQ multiplex PCR, the TCRdb table keeps only in-frame clones and is missing some. The sample lists approximately 150,000 clones, approximately 83% occurring once. The CDR3 runs to 16 residues. Unmatched junction bases numbered 10, after V lost 3 bases and J lost 7 bases. Germline V gives CDR1 WSHSY, CDR2 SAAADI. The gene calls are TRBV10-2 and TRBJ2-1; TRBD2 matches 9 bases. The origin of this receptor is a middle-aged woman in good health and CMV-seronegative. Sequences were obtained from PBMCs. The CDR3, as DNA: TGCGCCAGCAGTGAATGGGGCGGGAGGGCCGTGAATGAGCAGTTCTTC. Translating gives CASSEWGGRAVNEQFF.